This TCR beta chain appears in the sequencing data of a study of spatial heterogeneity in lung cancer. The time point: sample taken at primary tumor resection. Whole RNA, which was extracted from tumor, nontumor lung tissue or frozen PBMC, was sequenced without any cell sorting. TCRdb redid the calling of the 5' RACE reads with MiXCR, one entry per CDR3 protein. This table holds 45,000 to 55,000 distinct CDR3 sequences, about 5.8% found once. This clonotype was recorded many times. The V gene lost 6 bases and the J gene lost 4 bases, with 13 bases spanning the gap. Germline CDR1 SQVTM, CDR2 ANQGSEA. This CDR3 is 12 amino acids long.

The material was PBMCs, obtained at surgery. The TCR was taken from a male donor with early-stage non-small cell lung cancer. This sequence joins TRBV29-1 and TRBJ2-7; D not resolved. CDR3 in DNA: TGCAGCGTCACTACTGGAGAGTACGAGCAGTACTTC. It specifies CSVTTGEYEQYF.